This T cell receptor beta chain was captured in a study of blood T cell repertoires in COVID-19. Clones were read by immunoSEQ multiplex PCR, and TCRdb kept only the in-frame ones, dropping some. The sample yields 130,000 or so clones, around 84% seen once. This CDR3 contains 16 residues. The V gene lost 0 bases and the J gene lost 5 bases, with 16 bases spanning the gap. The germline CDR1 and CDR2 sequences are MNHEY and SVGAGI. The sequence was collected from a man aged 40-49 years with acute COVID-19. Material for sequencing was PBMCs or T cells enriched from blood (not recorded which). This chain connects TRBV6-5 to TRBJ1-2, with D possibly matching TRBD1 (5 bases). This chain's CDR3 is CASSYSDWGRVYGYTF. The CDR3 DNA reads TGTGCCAGCAGTTACTCAGATTGGGGCAGGGTGTATGGCTACACCTTC.